The rows below give T cell receptor beta chains drawn from one sample of a study of cytomegalovirus exposure and HLA in healthy donors. Clones were sequenced by immunoSEQ multiplex PCR, and TCRdb holds only the in-frame ones, with some missing. The sample carries roughly 200,000 clones, roughly 70% recorded once. Sequenced material: PBMCs. Every receptor here comes from a woman aged 30 to 39 in good health and CMV-seronegative. The CDR3 runs from the conserved cysteine through the conserved F or W. D genes are given only for firm matches. Not every row has a clone size; where given, it reads once, few, many or a size class.

D: .
J: TRBJ2-5
V: TRBV15
size: .
DNA: TGTGCCACCAGCAGAGATCTAGCGTCCCAAGAGACCCAGTACTTC
CDR3: CATSRDLASQETQYF

D: TRBD1
J: TRBJ2-5
V: TRBV13
size: .
DNA: TGTGCCAGCAGCTTAGCCGAGGGGGCCATCCAAGAGACCCAGTACTTC
CDR3: CASSLAEGAIQETQYF

D: .
J: TRBJ2-7
V: TRBV5-6
size: .
DNA: TGTGCCAGCAGCTTGGGCAGAGACTACGAGCAGTACTTC
CDR3: CASSLGRDYEQYF

D: TRBD1
J: TRBJ1-2
V: TRBV5-1
size: once
DNA: TGCGCCAGCAGCCCTACAGGGGGCTTCTCTGGCTACACCTTC
CDR3: CASSPTGGFSGYTF

D: TRBD1
J: TRBJ2-3
V: TRBV5-1
size: .
DNA: TGCGCCAGCAGCTTGGGGGCCGGGACAGGGGGCACAGATACGCAGTATTTT
CDR3: CASSLGAGTGGTDTQYF

D: TRBD1
J: TRBJ2-2
V: TRBV5-6
size: .
DNA: TGTGCCAGCAGCTTGCTCGACAGGGGGGACACCGGGGAGCTGTTTTTT
CDR3: CASSLLDRGDTGELFF

D: .
J: TRBJ2-7
V: TRBV11-2
size: .
DNA: TGTGCCAGCACCACTCTAAGGTTAAGCGTTGGAGAGCAGTACTTC
CDR3: CASTTLRLSVGEQYF

D: .
J: TRBJ2-5
V: TRBV5-1
size: .
DNA: TGCGCCAGCAGCCGGCGCCGGGACTCAAGGCAAGAGACCCAGTACTTC
CDR3: CASSRRRDSRQETQYF

D: .
J: TRBJ1-2
V: TRBV6-5
size: .
DNA: TGTGCCAGCAGTTACTCCGACAGTTATGGCTACACCTTC
CDR3: CASSYSDSYGYTF

D: .
J: TRBJ2-7
V: TRBV7-6
size: .
DNA: TGTGCCAGCAGTGGCGGAGGAGGCGAGCAGTACTTC
CDR3: CASSGGGGEQYF

D: TRBD1
J: TRBJ2-5
V: TRBV11-2
size: few
DNA: TGTGCCAGCAGCTTAGGTTTCAGGGGGTTAGAGACCCAGTACTTC
CDR3: CASSLGFRGLETQYF

D: .
J: TRBJ2-1
V: TRBV4-1
size: once
DNA: TGCGCCAGCAAGTTACAGGCCGCCGGGTATGAGCAGTTCTTC
CDR3: CASKLQAAGYEQFF

D: .
J: TRBJ2-4
V: TRBV9
size: few
DNA: TGTGCCAGCAGCGTAGTTTTAGGGGGTGGCATTCAGTACTTC
CDR3: CASSVVLGGGIQYF

D: TRBD1
J: TRBJ2-7
V: TRBV6-6
size: few
DNA: TGTGCCAGCAGTTACCGGGACAGGAGCTCCTACGAGCAGTACTTC
CDR3: CASSYRDRSSYEQYF

D: .
J: TRBJ2-2
V: TRBV4-3
size: once
DNA: TGCGCCAGCAGCCAATTCCGGACACAAATAATCGCCGGGGAGCTGTTTTTT
CDR3: CASSQFRTQIIAGELFF

D: .
J: TRBJ2-3
V: TRBV6-4
size: .
DNA: TGTGCCAGCAAGGAGGGAGAGAGCACAGATACGCAGTATTTT
CDR3: CASKEGESTDTQYF

D: .
J: TRBJ1-1
V: TRBV5-1
size: .
DNA: TGCGCCAGCAGCTTGGCCTATAGATTGAACACTGAAGCTTTCTTT
CDR3: CASSLAYRLNTEAFF

D: TRBD1
J: TRBJ2-6
V: TRBV10-1
size: .
DNA: TGCGCCAGCAGCCCGGGACAGGGTGGTAGGGCCAACGTCCTGACTTTC
CDR3: CASSPGQGGRANVLTF

D: .
J: TRBJ1-2
V: TRBV18
size: .
DNA: TGTGCCAGCTCACCACTAACGCAGATCTCTCCTCGTTCTTACACCTTC
CDR3: CASSPLTQISPRSYTF

D: .
J: TRBJ1-1
V: TRBV28
size: few
DNA: TGTGCCAGCATGGGGGTTGGAGGGGACACTGAAGCTTTCTTT
CDR3: CASMGVGGDTEAFF

D: .
J: TRBJ1-5
V: TRBV7-9
size: .
DNA: TGTGCCAGCAGCTACACAGATCAGCCCCAGCATTTT
CDR3: CASSYTDQPQHF

D: TRBD2
J: TRBJ2-7
V: TRBV7-2
size: .
DNA: TGTGCCAGCAGATCTAGCGGGGGGCCTGCCCACGAGCAGTACTTC
CDR3: CASRSSGGPAHEQYF

D: TRBD1
J: TRBJ2-1
V: TRBV5-1
size: .
DNA: TGCGCCAGCAGCGAGGGACAGGGAGCCTACAATGAGCAGTTCTTC
CDR3: CASSEGQGAYNEQFF

D: TRBD2
J: TRBJ2-7
V: TRBV10-3
size: .
DNA: TGTGCCATCAGTGATTACGGGACTAGCGAGTACACCTACGAGCAGTACTTC
CDR3: CAISDYGTSEYTYEQYF

D: TRBD1
J: TRBJ2-2
V: TRBV9
size: .
DNA: TGTGCCAGCAACAAACCGGGACAGTCGAACACCGGGGAGCTGTTTTTT
CDR3: CASNKPGQSNTGELFF

D: .
J: TRBJ2-7
V: TRBV9
size: .
DNA: TGTGCCAGCAGCGTAGGGGCCGGATCCTACGAGCAGTACTTC
CDR3: CASSVGAGSYEQYF

D: .
J: TRBJ2-3
V: TRBV7-9
size: .
DNA: TGTGCCAGCAGCCTTAGGGGATCGCCAGATACGCAGTATTTT
CDR3: CASSLRGSPDTQYF

D: TRBD1
J: TRBJ1-6
V: TRBV7-6
size: few
DNA: TGTGCCAGCAGAGGGACAGGAGATAATTCACCCCTCCACTTT
CDR3: CASRGTGDNSPLHF

D: TRBD1
J: TRBJ2-7
V: TRBV7-9
size: .
DNA: TGTGCCAGCAGCCGCTTCTCGACAGGGCGATACTACGAGCAGTACTTC
CDR3: CASSRFSTGRYYEQYF

D: .
J: TRBJ2-2
V: TRBV13
size: few
DNA: TGTGCCAGCAGCTTAGCCAGGGGCACCGGGGAGCTGTTTTTT
CDR3: CASSLARGTGELFF

D: .
J: TRBJ2-2
V: TRBV11-3
size: .
DNA: TGTGCCAGCGGGACAACCAACACCGGGGAGCTGTTTTTT
CDR3: CASGTTNTGELFF

D: TRBD1
J: TRBJ1-2
V: TRBV19
size: .
DNA: TGTGCCAGTAGGGATTCAGGGGGGCTGCGTTATGGCTACACCTTC
CDR3: CASRDSGGLRYGYTF

D: TRBD2
J: TRBJ2-1
V: TRBV2
size: .
DNA: TGTGCCAGCAGTGAACTGAGCGGGATGAGCAATGAGCAGTTCTTC
CDR3: CASSELSGMSNEQFF

D: .
J: TRBJ1-2
V: TRBV27
size: .
DNA: TGTGCCAGCAGTTTCCTAGGATCGTACAACTATGGCTACACCTTC
CDR3: CASSFLGSYNYGYTF

D: .
J: TRBJ2-1
V: TRBV19
size: once
DNA: TGTGCCAGTGGAGGACGTAAAAGCTCCTACAATGAGCAGTTCTTC
CDR3: CASGGRKSSYNEQFF

D: TRBD1
J: TRBJ1-5
V: TRBV7-8
size: .
DNA: TGTGCCAGCAGCGCGCCCCAGGGGGCGAGCAATCAGCCCCAGCATTTT
CDR3: CASSAPQGASNQPQHF

D: TRBD2
J: TRBJ2-5
V: TRBV18
size: .
DNA: TGTGCCAGCTCACCACTTAGCGGGGGGCAAGAGACCCAGTACTTC
CDR3: CASSPLSGGQETQYF

D: .
J: TRBJ1-4
V: TRBV27
size: .
DNA: TGTGCCAGCAGTCGGACAGTACCAACTAATGAAAAACTGTTTTTT
CDR3: CASSRTVPTNEKLFF

D: .
J: TRBJ2-5
V: TRBV5-4
size: .
DNA: TGTGCCAGCAGCTTGGGAGGAGGGGCAGGGGAGACCCAGTACTTC
CDR3: CASSLGGGAGETQYF

D: .
J: TRBJ2-5
V: TRBV19
size: .
DNA: TGTGCCAGTACCAACACGTTGACGGACAGAGAGACCCAGTACTTC
CDR3: CASTNTLTDRETQYF

D: .
J: TRBJ1-1
V: TRBV11-2
size: few
DNA: TGTGCCAGCAGCCCCCGTTTATTCCGGAACACTGAAGCTTTCTTT
CDR3: CASSPRLFRNTEAFF

D: .
J: TRBJ2-7
V: TRBV5-4
size: .
DNA: TGTGCCAGCAGCCAGGGACTTCGTAGCTACGAGCAGTACTTC
CDR3: CASSQGLRSYEQYF

D: TRBD1
J: TRBJ2-1
V: TRBV2
size: .
DNA: TGTGCCAGCAGTGAAATCCGACAGGGGGTTGAGCAGTTCTTC
CDR3: CASSEIRQGVEQFF

D: .
J: TRBJ2-7
V: TRBV5-4
size: .
DNA: TGTGCCAGCAGCTTGGATCCGGGTCTTTCGGACGAGCAGTACTTC
CDR3: CASSLDPGLSDEQYF

D: TRBD1
J: TRBJ1-2
V: TRBV18
size: .
DNA: TGTGCCAGCTCACATGAAAGACTCCGGGACAGGATTGGCTACACCTTC
CDR3: CASSHERLRDRIGYTF

D: .
J: TRBJ1-2
V: TRBV19
size: .
DNA: TGTGCCAGTAGGTTGACAGTGACCTATGGCTACACCTTC
CDR3: CASRLTVTYGYTF

D: .
J: TRBJ1-1
V: TRBV5-8
size: .
DNA: TGTGCCGGCAGCTCGGACTGGGACACTGAAGCTTTCTTT
CDR3: CAGSSDWDTEAFF

D: TRBD1
J: TRBJ2-5
V: TRBV25-1
size: .
DNA: TGTGCCAGCAGTGAATTTACAGGGGCTGAAGAGACCCAGTACTTC
CDR3: CASSEFTGAEETQYF

D: .
J: TRBJ2-3
V: TRBV7-6
size: .
DNA: TGTGCCAGCAGCTATGACCCAGGCCGGCTAGATACGCAGTATTTT
CDR3: CASSYDPGRLDTQYF

D: .
J: TRBJ1-2
V: TRBV19
size: .
DNA: TGTGCCAGTACCCGGCTAGAATTCCAAGCTAACTATGGCTACACCTTC
CDR3: CASTRLEFQANYGYTF

D: TRBD1
J: TRBJ2-7
V: TRBV6-6
size: .
DNA: TGTGCCAGCGAGAGTCAAACCACGGGACAGATCTACGAGCAGTACTTC
CDR3: CASESQTTGQIYEQYF

D: TRBD2
J: TRBJ2-7
V: TRBV18
size: once
DNA: TGTGCCAGCTCACCAGGGGGGGAGGGGACCTACGAGCAGTACTTC
CDR3: CASSPGGEGTYEQYF

D: TRBD2
J: TRBJ2-3
V: TRBV5-4
size: .
DNA: TGTGCCAGCAGCTTGGTAGCGGGGGGCACAGATACGCAGTATTTT
CDR3: CASSLVAGGTDTQYF

D: .
J: TRBJ1-3
V: TRBV10-2
size: .
DNA: TGCGCCAGTAGACAGTTCTCTGGAAACACCATATATTTT
CDR3: CASRQFSGNTIYF

D: TRBD1
J: TRBJ1-2
V: TRBV27
size: few
DNA: TGTGCCAGCAGTACCGGGACAGGGGGGCGCTATGGCTACACCTTC
CDR3: CASSTGTGGRYGYTF

D: TRBD1
J: TRBJ2-3
V: TRBV27
size: .
DNA: TGTGCCAGCATTGGTGGGACAGGGTACGATACGCAGTATTTT
CDR3: CASIGGTGYDTQYF